A single sample gave rise to the 7 T cell receptor beta chains below, sequenced in a study of post-analysis software for immune sequencing data. Their recognized antigens are unknown. Built from TCR beta cDNA, the libraries had unique molecular identifiers in them. Using its own MiXCR run on the PCR reads, TCRdb lists one record per CDR3 protein. The sample shows about 770,000 distinct CDR3 sequences, more than 45% of them seen only once. Overall study results and limits: In patients, five or six TRBV segments were more frequent than in controls, with TRBV5-6, TRBV5-1 and TRBV20-1 among them.

Sequenced sample: blood. These receptors came from a girl aged 10-17 years with multiple sclerosis.

The chain carries TRBV29-1 and TRBJ2-1; TRBD1 matches 7 bases. The CDR3 covers 12 residues. Germline trimming cut 0 bases from V and 8 bases from J; bases unmatched to any gene: 1. Germline V gene sequence: CDR1 SQVTM, CDR2 ANQGSEA. CDR3 in DNA: TGCAGCGTTGAAGATCAGGGGGATGAGCAGTTCTTC. It yields the protein CSVEDQGDEQFF.

The chain is built from TRBV7-9 and TRBJ2-1; 8 bases map to TRBD2. Germline V gene sequence: CDR1 SEHNR, CDR2 FQNEAQ (reference sequence). The CDR3 covers 16 residues. The J segment lost 7 bases and the V segment lost 5 bases, leaving 13 bases of the junction unmatched. CDR3 region: CASSLLAAYTGNEQFF. The CDR3 DNA follows: TGTGCCAGCAGCCTACTAGCGGCCTACACTGGGAATGAGCAGTTCTTC. Supplemented by reference TRBV7-9 and TRBJ2-1, the full variable domain reads DTGVSQNPRHKITKRGQNVTFRCDPISEHNRLYWYRQTLGQGPEFLTYFQNEAQLEKSRLLSDRFSAERPKGSFSTLEIQRTEQGDSAMYLCASSLLAAYTGNEQFFGPGTRLTVL.

The rearrangement links TRBV28 to TRBJ2-5; the D is unclear. CDR3 length: 14 residues. Trimming cost V 6 bases and J 5 bases, with 16 bases left between them. Per the germline V gene, CDR1 is MDHEN and CDR2 is SYDVKM. CDR3 in amino acids: CASRFDEESETQYF. The CDR3 DNA is TGTGCCAGCAGGTTCGACGAGGAGAGCGAGACCCAGTACTTC.

The DNA of the CDR3 is TGTGCCATCAGGGACAGGGGGCAGGATGGCTACACCTTC. Translating gives CAIRDRGQDGYTF. This chain uses TRBV10-3 with TRBJ1-2, with 11 positions matching TRBD1. The CDR3 is made up of 13 amino acids. Germline loops: CDR1 ENHRY, CDR2 SYGVKD. V was pared by 6 bases and J by 6 bases, with 3 bases of the junction left unmatched.

CDR3 in amino acids: CASQGGGYEQYF. In DNA, the CDR3 is TGTGCCAGCCAGGGGGGGGGCTACGAGCAGTACTTC. The genes are TRBV5-6 and TRBJ2-7; D may be TRBD1 or TRBD2 (7 bases each). V lost 7 bases, J lost 3 bases, and 11 bases lay in between. Germline CDR1 SGHDT, CDR2 YYEEEE. The CDR3 runs to 12 residues.

V and J are TRBV24-1 and TRBJ2-3; 12 bases agree with TRBD2. The length of the CDR3 is 18 residues. Germline V gene sequence: CDR1 KGHDR, CDR2 SFDVKD. V was pared by 2 bases and J by 4 bases, with 9 bases of the junction left unmatched. DNA for the CDR3: TGTGCCACCAGTGATTCGTGGTCGACTAGCGGGAGCCCAGATACGCAGTATTTT. Translated, it gives CATSDSWSTSGSPDTQYF.

The table lists this clonotype with a count of one. This chain connects TRBV7-9 to TRBJ1-5; D possibly corresponds to TRBD1 (5 bases). Germline V gene lookup returns CDR1 SEHNR and CDR2 FQNEAQ (reference sequence). Trimming cost V 4 bases and J 2 bases, with 15 bases left between them. This CDR3 spans 16 amino acids. This chain's CDR3 is CASSSGTGVGNQPQHF. In DNA, the CDR3 is TGTGCCAGCAGCTCAGGGACGGGCGTAGGCAATCAGCCCCAGCATTTT.